This TCR beta chain originates from a study of CD4 T cells in relation to SARS-CoV-2 and coronaviruses. Remarks on this clone: The antigen is unknown.

The protocol was immunoSEQ multiplex PCR, while the TCRdb copy is restricted to in-frame clones and leaves out a portion. The repertoire holds about 35,000 clones, roughly 80% seen once, with 6.6% in the top ten. Trimming took 5 bases from V and 0 from J, leaving 17 bases between them. Germline assignment: CDR1 SGHAT and CDR2 FQNNGV. The CDR3 has 16 amino acids. The rearrangement uses TRBV11-2 and TRBJ2-7; maybe TRBD1 (5 bases). Sequences were obtained from naive CD4+ T cells from PBMCs, cultured in vitro. The subset was: naive CD4+ T cells isolated by negative enrichment. The receptor was derived from an adult with COVID-19. The CDR3: CASSLRASDNSYEQYF. The CDR3 bases are TGTGCCAGCAGCCTCAGGGCAAGCGACAACTCCTACGAGCAGTACTTC.